This T cell receptor beta chain is drawn from a study of OX40 agonist ivuxolimab in advanced cancers. Findings and limits, study-wide: Blood T cells, both CD4+ and CD8+, expanded clonally by week 6 at 0.1 to 3.0 mg/kg.

Worth noting for this clone: Its antigen remains unidentified.

In germline, CDR1 is SGHRS, CDR2 YFSETQ. V was pared by 2 bases and J by 1 base, with 8 bases of the junction left unmatched. This CDR3 is built from 17 residues. The method was immunoSEQ multiplex PCR; TCRdb's version includes in-frame clones alone and lacks a portion of them. Of more than 55,000 clones in the sample, nearly 90% are singletons; the top ten hold roughly 5.1%. The chain couples TRBV5-1 to TRBJ2-2; 7 positions agree with TRBD2. This receptor was identified in an adult with an advanced solid tumor such as melanoma, head and neck, liver or kidney cancer. The sequencing used CD4+ or CD8+ T cells sorted from blood, collected in a trial of the OX40 agonist ivuxolimab. The DNA for the CDR3 is TGCGCCAGCAGCTTTGGGCTCCCGGGAGGGAACACCGGGGAGCTGTTTTTT. Translation gives CASSFGLPGGNTGELFF.